This T cell receptor beta chain was recovered during a study of control samples from healthy donors and cancer patients. Germline V lookup: CDR1 PRHDT, CDR2 FYEKMQ (reference sequence). The CDR3 contains 13 residues. Trimming removed 5 bases at V and 9 bases at J, with 11 bases between. Some clones are missing from TCRdb's copy, which holds only in-frame ones; the method was immunoSEQ multiplex PCR. The table lists around 180,000 clones, roughly 94% of them singletons. This chain joins TRBV13 and TRBJ1-6; D uncertain. The source is a young woman in good health. Source material: blood. CDR3 amino acids: CASSPRQASPLHF. The CDR3 DNA follows: TGTGCCAGCAGCCCCCGCCAGGCTTCACCCCTCCACTTT.